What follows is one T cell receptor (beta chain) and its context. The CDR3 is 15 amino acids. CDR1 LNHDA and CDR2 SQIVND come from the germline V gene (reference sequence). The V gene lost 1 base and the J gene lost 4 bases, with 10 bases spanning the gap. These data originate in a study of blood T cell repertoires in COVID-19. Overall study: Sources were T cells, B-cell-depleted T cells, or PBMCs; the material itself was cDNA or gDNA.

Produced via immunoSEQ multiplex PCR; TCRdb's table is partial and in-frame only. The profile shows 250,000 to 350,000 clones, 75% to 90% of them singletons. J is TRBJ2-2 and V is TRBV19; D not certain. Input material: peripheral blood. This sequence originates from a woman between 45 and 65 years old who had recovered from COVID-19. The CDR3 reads CASSIGPTGTGELFF. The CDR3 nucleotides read TGTGCCAGTAGTATAGGGCCGACGGGCACCGGGGAGCTGTTTTTT.